One sample yielded the 23 T cell receptor beta chains listed below, sequenced in a study of blood T cell repertoires in COVID-19. Produced via immunoSEQ multiplex PCR; TCRdb's table is partial and in-frame only. The data show approximately 31,000 clones, with over 90% seen just once and 12% held by the top ten. Sequenced material: peripheral blood. All receptors derive from a human donor in a cohort sampled during active COVID-19.

This chain uses TRBV9 with TRBJ2-6; TRBD1 is a possible D gene (6 bases). The length of the CDR3 is 17 residues. Germline V gene lookup returns CDR1 SGDLS and CDR2 YYNGEE. V shed 0 bases and J shed 2 bases, with 12 bases lying between them. CDR3 region: CASSVAPYRAGANVLTF. The CDR3 DNA reads TGTGCCAGCAGCGTAGCCCCCTACAGGGCTGGGGCCAACGTCCTGACTTTC.

This rearrangement joins TRBV7-8 to TRBJ2-5; TRBD2 agrees at 8 bases. The CDR3 loop spans 17 amino acids. Germline V gene sequence: CDR1 SGHVS, CDR2 FQNEAQ. The junction had 15 bases not matched to a gene; V was cut back by 4 bases and J by 5 bases. Written as DNA, the CDR3 is TGTGCCAGCAGCTCCCACCTTAGCGGGATAAGGCGGGAGACCCAGTACTTC. It codes for CASSSHLSGIRRETQYF.

This chain connects TRBV10-1 to TRBJ2-1; 7 positions match TRBD1. V gave up 5 bases and J gave up 9 bases; unmatched junction bases: 10. Germline lookup yields CDR1 WNHNN and CDR2 SYGVQD (reference sequence). This CDR3 has 14 amino acids. This CDR3 is CASSRDSLPGEQFF. The CDR3 DNA follows: TGCGCCAGCAGTAGGGACAGTCTCCCCGGTGAGCAGTTCTTC.

The V and J genes are TRBV19 and TRBJ2-1; D ambiguous. From germline, CDR1 is LNHDA and CDR2 SQIVND (reference sequence). CDR3 length: 16 amino acids. Between the trimmed V and J ends, which lost 3 bases and 2 bases, there was a span of 14 bases. The CDR3 reads CASSISLPITYNEQFF. As DNA, the CDR3 is TGTGCCAGTAGTATTTCACTTCCAATAACCTACAATGAGCAGTTCTTC. Using reference TRBV19 and TRBJ2-1 for the parts outside the CDR3, the full variable domain is DGGITQSPKYLFRKEGQNVTLSCEQNLNHDAMYWYRQDPGQGLRLIYYSQIVNDFQKGDIAEGYSVSREKKESFPLTVTSAQKNPTAFYLCASSISLPITYNEQFFGPGTRLTVL.

The V call is TRBV5-4, the J call TRBJ2-5; TRBD2 matches 9 bases. Germline CDR1 SGHNT, CDR2 YYREEE (reference sequence). The CDR3 loop spans 15 amino acids. Trimming cost V 3 bases and J 3 bases; bases outside gene matches: 6. CDR3 sequence (DNA): TGTGCCAGCAGCTCACCCTTAGCGGGAGAAGAGACCCAGTACTTC. Residues: CASSSPLAGEETQYF. Using reference TRBV5-4 and TRBJ2-5 for the parts outside the CDR3, the full variable domain is ETGVTQSPTHLIKTRGQQVTLRCSSQSGHNTVSWYQQALGQGPQFIFQYYREEENGRGNFPPRFSGLQFPNYSSELNVNALELDDSALYLCASSSPLAGEETQYFGPGTRLLVL.

This rearrangement joins TRBV2 to TRBJ2-1; no firm D call. The germline V and J ends were trimmed by 0 bases and 6 bases, with 18 bases remaining between them. The CDR3 consists of 17 residues. Germline V gene lookup returns CDR1 SNHLY and CDR2 FYNNEI. The CDR3: CASSEALLALSGNEQFF. DNA of the CDR3: TGTGCCAGCAGTGAAGCGCTTCTGGCCCTGTCGGGCAATGAGCAGTTCTTC.

The chain carries TRBV4-1 and TRBJ1-1, with TRBD1 as a possible D gene (6 bases). V was pared by 3 bases and J by 2 bases, with 13 bases between. Germline CDR1 MGHRA, CDR2 YSYEKL. CDR3 length: 15 residues. The chain's CDR3 is CASSHHDRPNTEAFF. The CDR3 region has the DNA TGCGCCAGCAGCCATCACGACAGGCCTAACACTGAAGCTTTCTTT.

This clone has just one count. This sequence joins TRBV4-3 and TRBJ2-1, with TRBD2 identical over 12 bases. Unmatched junction bases numbered 0, after V lost 3 bases and J lost 0 bases. Germline V gives CDR1 LGHNA, CDR2 YSLEER. The CDR3 contains 16 residues. The DNA for the CDR3 is TGCGCCAGCAGCCAGACTAGCGGGGGCTCCTACAATGAGCAGTTCTTC. Its protein is CASSQTSGGSYNEQFF.

This chain joins TRBV5-8 and TRBJ1-2; D might be TRBD1 (5 bases). The CDR3 spans 14 residues. CDR1 is SGHTS and CDR2 is YDEGEE in the germline V gene. Trimming removed 1 base from V and 6 bases from J, with 13 bases in between. The CDR3 reads CASSLLRGSDGYTF. CDR3 coding DNA: TGTGCCAGCAGCTTGTTACGGGGGTCGGATGGCTACACCTTC.

The chain is built from TRBV5-1 and TRBJ2-3, with 8 bases matching TRBD1. The germline gives CDR1 SGHRS, CDR2 YFSETQ. Trimming took 0 bases from V and 2 from J; bases not matched to a gene: 5. The CDR3 loop spans 16 amino acids. The CDR3 loop reads CASSLARTGITDTQYF. In nucleotides, the CDR3 is TGCGCCAGCAGCTTGGCACGGACAGGGATCACAGATACGCAGTATTTT.

V usage is TRBV5-1 and J usage is TRBJ2-3; D might be TRBD2 (5 bases). The CDR3 sequence is 16 residues long. Trimming left V 0 bases short and J 6 bases short, with 17 bases between. CDR1 and CDR2 (germline): SGHRS, YFSETQ. CDR3 region: CASSLGTWAGPDTQYF. CDR3 coding DNA: TGCGCCAGCAGCTTGGGGACGTGGGCGGGCCCTGATACGCAGTATTTT.

The rearrangement links TRBV29-1 to TRBJ2-3; the D gene is possibly TRBD2 (5 bases). V was pared by 1 base and J by 0 bases, with 14 bases between. Germline CDR1 and CDR2: SQVTM and ANQGSEA. The CDR3 consists of 16 residues. In nucleotides, the CDR3 is TGCAGCGTTGAAGGCCTCCTGGACTCTAGCACAGATACGCAGTATTTT. This sequence encodes CSVEGLLDSSTDTQYF.

This clone was seen just once. The chain links TRBV5-1 to TRBJ2-1; 12 bases line up with TRBD2. The CDR3 is made up of 18 amino acids. V trimming: 0 bases; J trimming: 7 bases; junction bases outside the gene matches: 11. Germline CDR1 is SGHRS and CDR2 is YFSETQ. CDR3 coding DNA: TGCGCCAGCAGCTTGGAGCTAGCGGGAGGGCCAGGCGGGAATGAGCAGTTCTTC. It codes for CASSLELAGGPGGNEQFF.

The chain joins TRBV6-2 or TRBV6-3 to TRBJ1-1; D ambiguous. Trimming took off 0 bases at V and 0 bases at J, with 5 bases between the two ends. CDR1 is MNHEY, CDR2 SVGEGT, per germline. CDR3 length equals 14 residues. CDR3: CASSYSRVNTEAFF. The CDR3 DNA is TGTGCCAGCAGTTACTCGAGAGTGAACACTGAAGCTTTCTTT.

By share of the sample, this clone is medium-sized. The chain links TRBV12-2 to TRBJ1-2. TRBV12-2 is a recognized pseudogene. The CDR3 contains 13 residues. The CDR3 region has the DNA TGTGCAAGTCGCTCGACTGGACGGTACGGGGACACCTTC. Its protein is CASRSTGRYGDTF.

This clone is large in the sample. The chain links TRBV3-1 (or the pseudogene TRBV3-2) to TRBJ2-6; D call uncertain. The germline CDR1 and CDR2 sequences are LGHDT and YNNKEL (reference sequence). The ends were cut back, 0 bases at V and 0 bases at J, with 6 bases in the middle. This CDR3 region has 16 residues. CDR3 in amino acids: CASSQDPGSGANVLTF. The CDR3 DNA reads TGTGCCAGCAGCCAAGATCCGGGCTCTGGGGCCAACGTCCTGACTTTC.

J is TRBJ2-5 and V is TRBV5-1, with 10 bases lining up with TRBD2. CDR1 and CDR2 from the germline V gene are SGHRS and YFSETQ. CDR3 size: 15 residues. V lost 3 bases and J lost 4; bases outside the gene matches: 6. The CDR3 bases are TGCGCCAGCAGCTCCGGACTAGCGGCAGTAGAGACCCAGTACTTC. The encoded protein is CASSSGLAAVETQYF.

The chain couples TRBV28 to TRBJ2-5; TRBD2 matches at 9 bases. The CDR3 spans 15 residues. The germline V gene encodes CDR1 MDHEN and CDR2 SYDVKM. Trimming cost V 2 bases and J 1 base; bases outside gene matches: 2. The CDR3 loop reads CASSLSSGSQETQYF. The CDR3 DNA sequence: TGTGCCAGCAGTTTAAGTAGCGGGAGCCAAGAGACCCAGTACTTC.

The genes are TRBV5-6 and TRBJ2-7; D might be TRBD2 (5 bases). The CDR3 loop spans 14 amino acids. Germline-derived CDR1 and CDR2 are SGHDT and YYEEEE. The germline V and J ends were trimmed by 4 bases and 0 bases, with 11 bases remaining between them. The CDR3 DNA reads as TGTGCCAGCAGCCCGATAAGCGGCTCCTACGAGCAGTACTTC. As protein: CASSPISGSYEQYF. The variable domain in full, with the rest retrieved from reference TRBV5-6 and TRBJ2-7, is DAGVTQSPTHLIKTRGQQVTLRCSPKSGHDTVSWYQQALGQGPQFIFQYYEEEERQRGNFPDRFSGHQFPNYSSELNVNALLLGDSALYLCASSPISGSYEQYFGPGTRLTVT.

The chain uses TRBV30 and TRBJ2-2; no definite D call. V was cut by 0 bases and J by 4 bases, with 24 bases left in between. The CDR3 has 19 residues. Germline CDR1 GTSNPN, CDR2 SVGIG (reference sequence). The CDR3 DNA is TGTGCCTGGAGTGTACTTATGGCCAGAATAGCCCCCTTCACCGGGGAGCTGTTTTTT. Its translation: CAWSVLMARIAPFTGELFF.

The chain couples TRBV5-8 to TRBJ2-1; D call uncertain. The CDR3 spans 17 residues. Germline V gene lookup returns CDR1 SGHTS and CDR2 YDEGEE. Trimming took 0 bases from V and 0 from J, leaving 13 bases between them. CDR3 in amino acids: CASSLGPERSSYNEQFF. The DNA for the CDR3 is TGTGCCAGCAGCTTGGGGCCGGAGCGAAGCTCCTACAATGAGCAGTTCTTC. Full variable domain (remainder filled in from reference TRBV5-8 and TRBJ2-1): EAGVTQSPTHLIKTRGQQATLRCSPISGHTSVYWYQQALGLGLQFLLWYDEGEERNRGNFPPRFSGRQFPNYSSELNVNALELEDSALYLCASSLGPERSSYNEQFFGPGTRLTVL.

The genes are TRBV18 and TRBJ1-3, with a possible D match to TRBD1 (5 bases). The V end was cut by 2 bases, the J end by 0 bases, with 8 bases between. Germline CDR1 is KGHSH and CDR2 is LQKENI. This CDR3 spans 15 amino acids. CDR3 loop: CASSPNTGSGNTIYF. The CDR3 region has the DNA TGTGCCAGCTCACCAAACACAGGCTCTGGAAACACCATATATTTT.

DNA of the CDR3: TGCGCCAGCAGCTTGGGGGCGGGAGCCAATAATGAGCAGTTCTTC. Its translation is CASSLGAGANNEQFF. The chain recombines TRBV5-1 with TRBJ2-1, with 7 bases lining up with TRBD2. The CDR3 covers 15 residues. The germline V gene encodes CDR1 SGHRS and CDR2 YFSETQ. Trimming removed 0 bases from V and 7 bases from J; junction bases left unmatched: 7.